This record covers a single T cell receptor (beta chain). The record originates from a study of blood T cell repertoires in COVID-19. Study context: Material from acute and convalescent COVID-19 was sourced from the United States, Italy and Spain. In each case, the material was cDNA or gDNA derived from T cells, B-cell-depleted T cells, or PBMCs.

Original processing notes: Using reference gene primer amplification, nucleated cell counts were estimated. Sequencing was performed with immunoSEQ multiplex PCR; in TCRdb, only in-frame clones are kept and a portion is missing. From that table come the V and J calls and clone size; the DNA was used to work out D and trimming. The sample records about 100,000 clones, roughly 90% being singletons. Germline V gives CDR1 SGHTA, CDR2 FQGTGA. The ends lost 5 bases at V and 4 bases at J; junction bases unmatched: 7. This CDR3 spans 14 amino acids. Sequencing was carried out using peripheral blood. This clonotype was sampled from a man aged 60 to 75 with acute or convalescent COVID-19. The chain joins TRBV7-3 to TRBJ1-1; 7 nucleotides agree with TRBD1. CDR3 nucleotide sequence: TGTGCCAGCAGCCCAGAAAGGGGGCTCACTGAAGCTTTCTTT. This translates into CASSPERGLTEAFF.